The sample holds a few counts of the clone carrying this T cell receptor beta chain. The CDR3 is made up of 15 amino acids. Germline V lookup: CDR1 SEHNR, CDR2 FQNEAQ (reference sequence). Trimming cost V 4 bases and J 0 bases; bases outside gene matches: 3. TCRdb processed the 5' RACE reads anew with MiXCR; each CDR3 protein has one entry. The sample yields 500,000 to 600,000 distinct CDR3 sequences, about a sixth seen once. The sample is drawn from a study of T-cell memory formation after mild COVID-19. The receptor was derived from an adult woman who had mild COVID-19 (a few samples of this study predate the infection). Cell type and time point are not known. Sequences were obtained from PBMCs or a T cell subset sorted from them (not recorded which). V and J are TRBV7-9 and TRBJ1-3; 7 bases align to TRBD1. This chain's CDR3 is CASSSDRNSGNTIYF. In DNA, the CDR3 is TGTGCCAGCAGCTCGGACAGGAACTCTGGAAACACCATATATTTT. Variable domain in full (rest from reference TRBV7-9 and TRBJ1-3): DTGVSQNPRHKITKRGQNVTFRCDPISEHNRLYWYRQTLGQGPEFLTYFQNEAQLEKSRLLSDRFSAERPKGSFSTLEIQRTEQGDSAMYLCASSSDRNSGNTIYFGEGSWLTVV.